Below are 3 T cell receptor beta chains sequenced from a single sample in a study of T cells after yellow fever vaccination. TCRdb reprocessed the 5' RACE reads with MiXCR, giving one entry per CDR3 protein. The repertoire holds a few hundred thousand distinct CDR3 sequences, with about 4% as singletons. Source: PBMCs, taken 5 days after the yellow fever booster vaccination. These receptors were taken from a man younger than 30 who received the YFV17D yellow fever vaccine.

The gene calls are TRBV5-1 and TRBJ2-2; D may be TRBD1 (6 bases). The CDR3 runs to 15 residues. V lost 4 bases to trimming and J lost 0 bases, with 10 bases between them. Germline values: CDR1 SGHRS, CDR2 YFSETQ. The CDR3 loop reads CASSRGTSNTGELFF. CDR3 sequence (DNA): TGCGCCAGCAGCCGTGGGACATCGAACACCGGGGAGCTGTTTTTT.

This clonotype was counted a few times. This chain uses TRBV12-3 or TRBV12-4 with TRBJ1-6, with unresolved D. The CDR3 consists of 13 residues. V was shortened by 4 bases and J by 10 bases, with 11 bases between the two germline ends. CDR3 sequence: CASSSGLGSPLHF. For the CDR3, the DNA is TGTGCCAGCAGTTCCGGGCTTGGGTCACCCCTCCACTTT.

This clonotype was seen ten or more times. The chain joins TRBV20-1 to TRBJ2-1; the match to TRBD2 covers 8 bases. The germline V gene encodes CDR1 DFQATT and CDR2 SNEGSKA (reference sequence). The V gene end was trimmed by 0 bases and the J gene end by 5 bases; junction bases not matched to a gene: 6. The CDR3 length is 15 residues. The CDR3 bases are TGCAGTGCTAGAGAGACGGGGGGGAGGGACAATGAGCAGTTCTTC. The encoded protein is CSARETGGRDNEQFF.